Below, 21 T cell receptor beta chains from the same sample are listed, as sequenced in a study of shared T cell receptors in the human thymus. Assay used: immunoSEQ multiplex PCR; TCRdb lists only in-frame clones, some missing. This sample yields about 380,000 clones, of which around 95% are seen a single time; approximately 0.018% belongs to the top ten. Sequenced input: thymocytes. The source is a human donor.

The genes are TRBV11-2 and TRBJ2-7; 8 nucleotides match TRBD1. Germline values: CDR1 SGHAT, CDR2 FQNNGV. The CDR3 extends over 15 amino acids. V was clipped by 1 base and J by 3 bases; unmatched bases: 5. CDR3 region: CASSLGQGLGYEQYF. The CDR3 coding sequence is TGTGCCAGCAGCTTAGGACAGGGGTTGGGCTACGAGCAGTACTTC.

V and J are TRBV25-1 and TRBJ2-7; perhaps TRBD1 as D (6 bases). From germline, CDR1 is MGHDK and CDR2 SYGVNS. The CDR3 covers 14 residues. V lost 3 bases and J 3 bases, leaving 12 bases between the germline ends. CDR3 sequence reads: CASSEWTVSYEQYF. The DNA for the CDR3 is TGTGCCAGCAGTGAGTGGACAGTGAGCTACGAGCAGTACTTC.

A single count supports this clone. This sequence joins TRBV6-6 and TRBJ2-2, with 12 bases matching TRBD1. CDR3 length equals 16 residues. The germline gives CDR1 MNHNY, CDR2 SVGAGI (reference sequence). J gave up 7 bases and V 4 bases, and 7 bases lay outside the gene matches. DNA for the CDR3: TGTGCCAGCAGTTGCCGGGACAGGGGGCGCAACGGGGAGCTGTTTTTT. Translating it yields CASSCRDRGRNGELFF.

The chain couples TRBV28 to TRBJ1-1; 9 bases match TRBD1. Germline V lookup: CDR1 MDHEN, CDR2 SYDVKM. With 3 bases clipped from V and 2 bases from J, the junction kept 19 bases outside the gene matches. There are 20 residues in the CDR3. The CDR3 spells CASSFSGDRVAGRDNTEAFF. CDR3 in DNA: TGTGCCAGCAGTTTTTCAGGGGACAGGGTCGCCGGCAGGGACAACACTGAAGCTTTCTTT.

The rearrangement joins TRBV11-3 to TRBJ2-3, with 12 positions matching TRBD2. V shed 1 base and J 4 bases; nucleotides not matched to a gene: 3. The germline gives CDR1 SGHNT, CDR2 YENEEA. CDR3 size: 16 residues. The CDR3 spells CASSLGLAGASDTQYF. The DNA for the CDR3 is TGTGCCAGCAGCTTAGGACTAGCGGGAGCGTCAGATACGCAGTATTTT.

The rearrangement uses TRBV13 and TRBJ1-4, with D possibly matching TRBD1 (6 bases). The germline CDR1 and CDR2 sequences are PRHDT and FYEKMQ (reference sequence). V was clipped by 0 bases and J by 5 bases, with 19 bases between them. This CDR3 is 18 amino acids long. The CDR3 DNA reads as TGTGCCAGCAGCTTAGGAGGGGGGCGGTCACCTTGGAATGAAAAACTGTTTTTT. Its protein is CASSLGGGRSPWNEKLFF. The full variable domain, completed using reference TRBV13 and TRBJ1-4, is AAGVIQSPRHLIKEKRETATLKCYPIPRHDTVYWYQQGPGQDPQFLISFYEKMQSDKGSIPDRFSAQQFSDYHSELNMSSLELGDSALYFCASSLGGGRSPWNEKLFFGSGTQLSVL.

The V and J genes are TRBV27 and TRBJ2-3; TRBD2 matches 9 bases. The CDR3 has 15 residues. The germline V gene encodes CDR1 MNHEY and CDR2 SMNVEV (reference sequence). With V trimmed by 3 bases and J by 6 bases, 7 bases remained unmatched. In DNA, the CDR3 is TGTGCCAGCAGTTTGGGCGGGAGGGCCATGGATACGCAGTATTTT. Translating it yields CASSLGGRAMDTQYF.

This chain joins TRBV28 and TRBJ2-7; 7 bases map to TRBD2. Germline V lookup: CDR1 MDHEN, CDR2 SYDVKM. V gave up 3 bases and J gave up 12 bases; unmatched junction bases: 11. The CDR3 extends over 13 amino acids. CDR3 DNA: TGTGCCAGCAGTTTGGATGGGGACTACCTACTGTACTTC. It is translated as CASSLDGDYLLYF.

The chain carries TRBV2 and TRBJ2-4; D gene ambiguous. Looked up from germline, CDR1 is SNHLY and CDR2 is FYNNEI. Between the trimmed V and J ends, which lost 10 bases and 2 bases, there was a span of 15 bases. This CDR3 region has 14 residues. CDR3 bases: TGTGCCAACTCGGGTCCTCCATCCAAAAACATTCAGTACTTC. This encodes CANSGPPSKNIQYF. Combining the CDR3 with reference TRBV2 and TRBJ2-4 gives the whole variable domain EPEVTQTPSHQVTQMGQEVILRCVPISNHLYFYWYRQILGQKVEFLVSFYNNEISEKSEIFDDQFSVERPDGSNFTLKIRSTKLEDSAMYFCANSGPPSKNIQYFGAGTRLSVL.

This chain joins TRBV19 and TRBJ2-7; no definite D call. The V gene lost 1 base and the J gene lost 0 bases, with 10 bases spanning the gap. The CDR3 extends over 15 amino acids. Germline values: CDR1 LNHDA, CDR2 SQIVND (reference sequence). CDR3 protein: CASSIATRPSYEQYF. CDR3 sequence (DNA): TGTGCCAGTAGTATAGCAACTCGGCCCTCCTACGAGCAGTACTTC.

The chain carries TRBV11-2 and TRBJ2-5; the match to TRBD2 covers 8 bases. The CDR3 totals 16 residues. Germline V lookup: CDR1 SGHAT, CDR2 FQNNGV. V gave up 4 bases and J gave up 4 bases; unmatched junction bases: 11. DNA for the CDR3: TGTGCCAGCAGCTCCCACACAGCGGGGGTAACAGAGACCCAGTACTTC. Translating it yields CASSSHTAGVTETQYF.

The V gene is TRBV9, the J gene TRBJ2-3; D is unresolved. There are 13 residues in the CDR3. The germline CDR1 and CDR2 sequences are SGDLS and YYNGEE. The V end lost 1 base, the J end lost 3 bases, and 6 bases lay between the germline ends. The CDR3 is CASSVNSTDTQYF. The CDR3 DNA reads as TGTGCCAGCAGCGTAAACAGTACAGATACGCAGTATTTT.

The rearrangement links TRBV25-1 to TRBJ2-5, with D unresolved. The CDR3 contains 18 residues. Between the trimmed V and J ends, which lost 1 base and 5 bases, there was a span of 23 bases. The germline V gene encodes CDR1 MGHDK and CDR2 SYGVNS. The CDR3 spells CASSESNRGETSWETQYF. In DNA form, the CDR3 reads TGTGCCAGCAGTGAATCTAATCGCGGCGAAACGTCTTGGGAGACCCAGTACTTC.

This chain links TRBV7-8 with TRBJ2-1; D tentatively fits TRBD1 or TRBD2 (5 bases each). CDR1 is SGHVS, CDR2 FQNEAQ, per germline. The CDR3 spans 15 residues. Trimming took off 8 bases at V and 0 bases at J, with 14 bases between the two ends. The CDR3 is CASGDGRSSYNEQFF. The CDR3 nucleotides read TGTGCCAGCGGGGACGGGCGTAGCTCCTACAATGAGCAGTTCTTC.

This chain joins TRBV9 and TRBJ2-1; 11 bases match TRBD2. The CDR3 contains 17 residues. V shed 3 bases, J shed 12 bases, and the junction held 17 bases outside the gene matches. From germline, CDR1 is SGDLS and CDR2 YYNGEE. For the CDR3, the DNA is TGTGCCAGCAGCGCCAGATTAGCGGGAGGGAGGGACTCGGGGCAGTTCTTC. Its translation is CASSARLAGGRDSGQFF.

The CDR3 sequence is CAQRVDSNQPQHF. CDR3 DNA sequence: TGTGCCCAAAGGGTAGATAGCAATCAGCCCCAGCATTTT. The V and J genes are TRBV30 and TRBJ1-5; D unclear. Trimming took 8 bases from V and 0 from J, leaving 11 bases between them. Germline lookup yields CDR1 GTSNPN and CDR2 SVGIG (reference sequence). There are 13 residues in the CDR3.

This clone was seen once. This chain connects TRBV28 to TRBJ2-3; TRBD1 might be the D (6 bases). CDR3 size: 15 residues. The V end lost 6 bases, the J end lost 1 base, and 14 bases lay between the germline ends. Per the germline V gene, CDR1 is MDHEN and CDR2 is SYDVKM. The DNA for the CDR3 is TGTGCCAGCAGCCGGGCCCCAGGGGGCACAGATACGCAGTATTTT. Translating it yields CASSRAPGGTDTQYF. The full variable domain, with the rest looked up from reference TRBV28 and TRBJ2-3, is DVKVTQSSRYLVKRTGEKVFLECVQDMDHENMFWYRQDPGLGLRLIYFSYDVKMKEKGDIPEGYSVSREKKERFSLILESASTNQTSMYLCASSRAPGGTDTQYFGPGTRLTVL.

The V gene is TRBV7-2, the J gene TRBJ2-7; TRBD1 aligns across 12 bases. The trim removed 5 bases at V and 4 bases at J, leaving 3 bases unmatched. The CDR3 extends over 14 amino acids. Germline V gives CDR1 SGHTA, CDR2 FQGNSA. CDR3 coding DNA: TGTGCCAGCAGCACGGGACAGGGGGCTTACGAGCAGTACTTC. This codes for CASSTGQGAYEQYF.

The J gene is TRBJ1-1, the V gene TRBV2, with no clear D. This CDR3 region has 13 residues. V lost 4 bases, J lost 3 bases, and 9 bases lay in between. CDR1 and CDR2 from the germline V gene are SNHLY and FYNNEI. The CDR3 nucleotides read TGTGCCAGCAGTGTTCCTGGGGACACTGAAGCTTTCTTT. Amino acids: CASSVPGDTEAFF. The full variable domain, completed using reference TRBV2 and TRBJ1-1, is EPEVTQTPSHQVTQMGQEVILRCVPISNHLYFYWYRQILGQKVEFLVSFYNNEISEKSEIFDDQFSVERPDGSNFTLKIRSTKLEDSAMYFCASSVPGDTEAFFGQGTRLTVV.

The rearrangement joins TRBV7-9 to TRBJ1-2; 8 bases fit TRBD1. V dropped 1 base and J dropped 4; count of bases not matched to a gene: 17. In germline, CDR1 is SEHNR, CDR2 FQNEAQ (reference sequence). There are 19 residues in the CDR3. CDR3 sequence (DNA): TGTGCCAGCAGCTTAGGATTCGTCGGCAGGGGGCGGTCTTTCTATGGCTACACCTTC. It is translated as CASSLGFVGRGRSFYGYTF.

The CDR3 loop is CASSSGEGVEQETQYF. Here the CDR3 DNA reads TGTGCCAGCAGCTCAGGGGAGGGGGTCGAGCAAGAGACCCAGTACTTC. The chain is built from TRBV9 and TRBJ2-5; possibly TRBD2 for D (7 bases). From germline, CDR1 is SGDLS and CDR2 YYNGEE. The CDR3 extends over 16 amino acids. V dropped 4 bases and J dropped 2 bases, with 18 bases sitting between them.